These 21 T cell receptor beta chains originate from one sample sequenced in a study of CD8 T cells in ankylosing spondylitis. Study observations and caveats: Apparently characteristic of ankylosing spondylitis blood was a TCR beta motif (roughly 8 highly homologous variants).

TCRdb re-called the 5' RACE reads with MiXCR, one entry per CDR3 protein. Among approximately 500,000 distinct CDR3 sequences, roughly an eighth were seen once, and the ten largest hold under 7.5%. No antigen is known for these receptors. Sequencing was done on a sample of blood, either unsorted or a sorted T cell fraction (not recorded which). The source of these receptors is a male donor with ankylosing spondylitis.

The CDR3 loop is CASSQDQRDGGDTQYF. The CDR3 nucleotides are TGCGCCAGCAGCCAGGACCAGCGGGACGGTGGAGATACGCAGTATTTT. The V gene is TRBV4-1, the J gene TRBJ2-3; 7 bases agree with TRBD2. Germline trimming cut 3 bases from V and 5 bases from J; bases unmatched to any gene: 11. In germline, CDR1 is MGHRA, CDR2 YSYEKL. CDR3 length: 16 amino acids.

This clonotype has a handful of counts. This sequence joins TRBV5-5 and TRBJ1-1; D unresolved. Germline assignment: CDR1 SGHKS and CDR2 YYEKEE (reference sequence). The CDR3 is 15 residues long. Trimming pared 4 bases from V and 2 bases from J, leaving 15 bases between. CDR3 sequence: CASSASPGFNTEAFF. The CDR3 DNA sequence: TGTGCCAGCAGCGCCTCGCCCGGATTCAACACTGAAGCTTTCTTT. Using reference TRBV5-5 and TRBJ1-1 for the parts outside the CDR3, the full variable domain is DAGVTQSPTHLIKTRGQQVTLRCSPISGHKSVSWYQQVLGQGPQFIFQYYEKEERGRGNFPDRFSARQFPNYSSELNVNALLLGDSALYLCASSASPGFNTEAFFGQGTRLTVV.

This rearrangement joins TRBV27 to TRBJ2-7; 9 bases line up with TRBD2. Losses at the gene ends were 5 bases for V and 3 bases for J; bases not matched to a gene: 11. Germline V gene data show CDR1 as MNHEY and CDR2 as SMNVEV (reference sequence). The CDR3 is 16 residues long. The CDR3, as DNA: TGTGCCAGCAGTCCCTATGGAGCGGGAGGAAACTACGAGCAGTACGTC. It specifies CASSPYGAGGNYEQYV.

This clonotype was counted a few times. The chain carries TRBV25-1 and TRBJ2-7; 8 bases align to TRBD2. The germline V gene has CDR1 MGHDK and CDR2 SYGVNS. Germline trimming cut 6 bases from V and 6 bases from J; bases unmatched to any gene: 4. The CDR3 has 12 amino acids. CDR3 nucleotides: TGTGCCAGCAGGGGACTAGTTGCCGAGCAGTACTTC. Its translation: CASRGLVAEQYF.

Concerning this clonotype itself: Given a much more abundant clone one base away, this may be a read error. The rearrangement uses TRBV5-6 and TRBJ2-7, with unresolved D. CDR3 size: 14 residues. CDR1 and CDR2 (germline): SGHDT, YYEEEE. CDR3 amino acids: CACSFGSNSYEQYV. The DNA of the CDR3 is TGTGCCTGCAGCTTCGGTTCTAACTCCTACGAGCAGTACGTC.

This clonotype came up a few times. This sequence joins TRBV5-1 and TRBJ1-4; perhaps TRBD1 as D (6 bases). The CDR3 spans 13 residues. V lost 1 base to trimming and J lost 8 bases, with 9 bases between them. Germline V gives CDR1 SGHRS, CDR2 YFSETQ. The chain's CDR3 is CASSLRGGEKLFF. DNA for the CDR3: TGCGCCAGCAGCTTGAGGGGGGGGGAAAAACTGTTTTTT.

The V and J genes are TRBV5-1 and TRBJ1-1; 9 bases agree with TRBD1. CDR1 SGHRS and CDR2 YFSETQ come from the germline V gene. The length of the CDR3 is 14 residues. The V segment lost 5 bases and the J segment 4 bases; nucleotides outside the gene matches: 6. The CDR3 sequence is CASRQQGAITEAFF. CDR3 in DNA: TGCGCCAGCAGACAACAGGGGGCGATCACTGAAGCTTTCTTT.

The chain employs TRBV5-4 and TRBJ2-1, with unresolved D. The germline CDR1 and CDR2 sequences are SGHNT and YYREEE (reference sequence). The V end was cut by 0 bases, the J end by 6 bases, with 7 bases between. The CDR3 covers 13 residues. CDR3 sequence (DNA): TGTGCCAGCAGCTTGGAGGCGGTCAATGAGCAGTTCTTC. It is translated as CASSLEAVNEQFF.

V usage is TRBV6-1 and J usage is TRBJ2-7; the match to TRBD2 covers 15 bases. V lost 2 bases to trimming and J lost 5 bases; unmatched junction nucleotides: 4. This CDR3 is built from 16 residues. Germline V gene lookup returns CDR1 MNHNS and CDR2 SASEGT. The CDR3 spells CASSETGLAGGNEQYV. The CDR3 region has the DNA TGTGCCAGCAGTGAAACGGGACTAGCGGGAGGAAACGAGCAGTACGTC.

This chain uses TRBV20-1 with TRBJ2-3; 7 nucleotides line up with TRBD2. The CDR3 is 15 amino acids. Trimming took 2 bases from V and 10 from J; bases not matched to a gene: 15. Germline CDR1 DFQATT, CDR2 SNEGSKA (reference sequence). The CDR3 nucleotides read TGCAGTGCTAGAATCCAGGGAGGGCAACAGTATTCGCAGTATTTT. This encodes CSARIQGGQQYSQYF.

V is TRBV6-1 and J is TRBJ1-2, with unresolved D. V lost 7 bases and J lost 4, with 22 bases in between. This CDR3 has 16 amino acids. Germline CDR1 is MNHNS and CDR2 is SASEGT. CDR3 loop: CASIEGGVGALYGYTF. In nucleotides, the CDR3 is TGTGCCAGCATAGAGGGTGGGGTCGGTGCCCTCTATGGCTACACCTTC.

The chain uses TRBV7-9 and TRBJ2-5; 8 bases match TRBD2. V was clipped by 6 bases and J by 5 bases; unmatched bases: 14. The CDR3 has 16 amino acids. CDR1 and CDR2 from the germline V gene are SEHNR and FQNEAQ (reference sequence). The CDR3 nucleotides are TGTGCCAGCAGGTCCAGCGGGAGCGATATTTGGGAGACCCAGTACTTC. Translated, it gives CASRSSGSDIWETQYF.

This clonotype was seen repeatedly, ten times or more. The rearrangement links TRBV12-3 or TRBV12-4 to TRBJ2-1; D may be TRBD1 (6 bases). Trimming shortened V by 3 bases and J by 0 bases, and 9 bases separated the two germline ends. This CDR3 has 15 residues. The CDR3 region is CASSLGDISYNEQFF. For the CDR3, the DNA is TGTGCCAGCAGTTTGGGGGACATCTCCTACAATGAGCAGTTCTTC.

This clonotype was picked up a small number of times. This chain connects TRBV4-2 to TRBJ1-4; 7 bases agree with TRBD1. This CDR3 is built from 15 residues. The junction had 5 bases not matched to a gene; V was cut back by 4 bases and J by 3 bases. In germline, CDR1 is LGHNA, CDR2 YNFKEQ. As DNA, the CDR3 is TGTGCCAGCAGCCCGAAGGGGGCCTCTAATGAAAAACTGTTTTTT. Its protein is CASSPKGASNEKLFF.

This clonotype turned up a few times. The chain carries TRBV7-8 and TRBJ2-1, with 12 bases that match TRBD2. The CDR3 loop spans 14 amino acids. With 2 bases clipped from V and 8 bases from J, the junction kept 1 base outside the gene matches. CDR1 is SGHVS, CDR2 FQNEAQ, per germline. The DNA of the CDR3 is TGTGCCAGCAGCTTAAGACTAGCGGGAGATGAGCAGTTCTTC. Translating gives CASSLRLAGDEQFF.

In this sample, this clonotype turned up many times. The V and J genes are TRBV5-1 and TRBJ2-1, with 7 bases matching TRBD2. CDR1 and CDR2 from the germline V gene are SGHRS and YFSETQ. The CDR3 is 16 amino acids. V lost 1 base, J lost 2 bases, and 6 bases stayed unmatched. The CDR3 loop reads CASSLIGGRAYNEQFF. In DNA form, the CDR3 reads TGCGCCAGCAGCTTGATCGGCGGGAGAGCCTACAATGAGCAGTTCTTC.

The CDR3 DNA sequence: TGTGCCAGCAGCGTGGGACTAGCGGGAGCTTCTGGGGCCAACGTCCTGACTTTC. Amino acids: CASSVGLAGASGANVLTF. V is TRBV5-4 and J is TRBJ2-6; 14 bases match TRBD2. V was clipped by 4 bases and J by 1 base; unmatched bases: 4. The CDR3 runs 18 residues. Germline V gives CDR1 SGHNT, CDR2 YYREEE (reference sequence).

This clonotype has a count of ten or more. The rearrangement joins TRBV7-2 to TRBJ2-2; the D is unclear. V was pared by 0 bases and J by 7 bases, with 15 bases between. CDR3 length: 16 amino acids. The germline CDR1 and CDR2 sequences are SGHTA and FQGNSA. The CDR3 reads CASSLALRRTGGELFF. Written as DNA, the CDR3 is TGTGCCAGCAGCTTAGCGCTAAGAAGGACCGGCGGGGAGCTGTTTTTT.

The chain has TRBV12-3 or TRBV12-4 and TRBJ2-7, with TRBD2 matching 8 bases. The V gene end was trimmed by 8 bases and the J gene end by 4 bases; junction bases not matched to a gene: 7. There are 13 residues in the CDR3. CDR3 region: CASAGTSAYEQYF. The CDR3 DNA is TGTGCCAGCGCCGGGACTAGTGCGTACGAGCAGTACTTC.

The rearrangement joins TRBV12-3 or TRBV12-4 to TRBJ1-1; D remains unclear. The CDR3 is made up of 13 amino acids. The V gene lost 3 bases and the J gene lost 9 bases, with 14 bases spanning the gap. The CDR3 reads CASSFSPVSKAFF. The CDR3 nucleotides read TGTGCCAGCAGTTTTAGTCCCGTTAGTAAAGCTTTCTTT.

This clonotype has a count of ten or more. The chain combines TRBV9 with TRBJ2-1, with D perhaps TRBD2 (6 bases). Germline V gene data show CDR1 as SGDLS and CDR2 as YYNGEE. This CDR3 spans 15 amino acids. V was cut by 0 bases and J by 1 base, with 8 bases left in between. This CDR3 reads CASSVAGGSYNEQFF. The CDR3 bases are TGTGCCAGCAGCGTAGCCGGGGGTTCCTACAATGAGCAGTTCTTC.